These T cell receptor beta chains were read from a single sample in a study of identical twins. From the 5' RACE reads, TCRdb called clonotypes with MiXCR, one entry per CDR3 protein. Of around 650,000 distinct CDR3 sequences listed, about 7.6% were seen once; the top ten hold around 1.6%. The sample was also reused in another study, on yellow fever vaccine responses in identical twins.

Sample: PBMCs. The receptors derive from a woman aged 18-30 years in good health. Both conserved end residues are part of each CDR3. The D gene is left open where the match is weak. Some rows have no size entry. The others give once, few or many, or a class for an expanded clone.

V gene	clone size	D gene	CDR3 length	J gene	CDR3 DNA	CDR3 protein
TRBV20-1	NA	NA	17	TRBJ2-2	TGCAGTGCTAGAGATCCCCGGGTCCCCTCGAACACCGGGGAGCTGTTTTTT	CSARDPRVPSNTGELFF
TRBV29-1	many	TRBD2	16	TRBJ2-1	TGCAGCGTCCCAGGGTGGGGACTAGGGAAGGGAGATGAGCAGTTCTTC	CSVPGWGLGKGDEQFF
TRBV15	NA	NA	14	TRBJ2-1	TGTGCCACCAGTCGGGACTGGGCCTACAATGAGCAGTTCTTC	CATSRDWAYNEQFF
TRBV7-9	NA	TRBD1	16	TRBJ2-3	TGTGCCAGCAGTTCCTGGACAGGGTCGGGCACAGATACGCAGTATTTT	CASSSWTGSGTDTQYF
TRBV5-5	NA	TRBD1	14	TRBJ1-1	TGTGCCAGCAGCTTGGGAAGGGGGCACACTGAAGCTTTCTTT	CASSLGRGHTEAFF
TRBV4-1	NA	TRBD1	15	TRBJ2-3	TGCGCCAGCAGCCAAGAGGGGACAGGGGCAGATACGCAGTATTTT	CASSQEGTGADTQYF
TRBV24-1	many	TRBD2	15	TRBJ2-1	TGTGCCACCAGTAGGGAGCTAGCGGCACTCAATGAGCAGTTCTTC	CATSRELAALNEQFF
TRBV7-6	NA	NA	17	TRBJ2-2	TGTGCCAGCAGCTCCCGCCAGGGCGGGGCGAACACCGGGGAGCTGTTTTTT	CASSSRQGGANTGELFF
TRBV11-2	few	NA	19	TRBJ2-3	TGTGCCAGCAGCCGACCCACCACCCCCGGTGCGCCCGGGGTGGATACGCAGTATTTT	CASSRPTTPGAPGVDTQYF
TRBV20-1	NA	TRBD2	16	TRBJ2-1	TGCAGTGCTAGATATAGCGGGAGCGGGCTAGAGTCTGAGCAGTTCTTC	CSARYSGSGLESEQFF
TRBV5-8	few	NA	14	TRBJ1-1	TGTGCCAGCAGCCCAGCCTGGATGAACACTGAAGCTTTCTTT	CASSPAWMNTEAFF